This TCR beta chain emerged from a study of siplizumab effects on memory and regulatory T cells. Study-wide results and limits: For mappable alloreactive CD4+ clones, the mean Treg-derived fraction was 68.8% with siplizumab and 25% to 30% in controls. Proof of suppressive function in proliferating Tregs from siplizumab cultures was not established. Mapping to unstimulated subsets was achieved for only a minor fraction of alloreactive clones. Naive T cells seemed more diverse than memory cells and seemed major alloresponse contributors.

With 3 bases removed from V and 5 bases from J, the gap between germline ends came to 13 bases. Germline values: CDR1 SGHTA, CDR2 FQGTGA. The CDR3 sequence is 14 residues long. Profiling relied on immunoSEQ multiplex PCR, and the TCRdb table lists in-frame clones only, not all of them. Seen here are about 27,000 clones, roughly 82% observed once, and the top ten hold 24%. Regarding this clone: What it binds is not known.

The V and J genes are TRBV7-3 and TRBJ2-5; the D gene is possibly TRBD2 (6 bases). This clonotype was obtained from a human donor in good health. Material: memory CD4+ T cells sorted from blood. The CDR3, as DNA: TGTGCCAGCAGCTTGGGGGGAGGATGGGAGACCCAGTACTTC. This sequence encodes CASSLGGGWETQYF.